The clone carrying this T cell receptor (beta chain) was found a few times. Here immunoSEQ multiplex PCR was the method, and the copy in TCRdb shows in-frame clones only, minus some. This table has more than 150,000 clones, roughly nine tenths appearing once. The data were taken from a study of blood T cell repertoires in COVID-19. The CDR3 spans 12 residues. Per the germline V gene, CDR1 is LNHDA and CDR2 is SQIVND (reference sequence). Between the trimmed V and J ends, which lost 9 bases and 3 bases, there was a span of 9 bases. The J gene is TRBJ1-5, the V gene TRBV19; D call uncertain. The origin of this receptor is a young woman who had recovered from COVID-19. The sequencing input was PBMCs or T cells enriched from blood (not recorded which). The CDR3 protein is CASGLFNQPQHF. The CDR3 coding sequence is TGTGCCAGCGGACTGTTCAATCAGCCCCAGCATTTT.